This T cell receptor beta chain was identified in a study of cytomegalovirus exposure and HLA in healthy donors. The primer mix had 60 Vbeta and 13 Jbeta primers. Generated by immunoSEQ multiplex PCR, the TCRdb table keeps only in-frame clones and is missing some. This table holds hundreds of thousands of clones, roughly 79% found once. The specimen sequenced was PBMCs. This TCR came from a woman aged 40-49 years in good health and CMV-seronegative.

The DNA of the CDR3 is TGTGCCAGCACGAGAAGCCTGAACACTGAAGCTTTCTTT. This gives the protein CASTRSLNTEAFF. This chain joins TRBV2 and TRBJ1-1; unclear D gene. This CDR3 region has 13 residues. Germline V lookup: CDR1 SNHLY, CDR2 FYNNEI. V was pared by 7 bases and J by 0 bases, with 9 bases between.